This entry concerns a single TCR beta chain. The target of this receptor is not known. The sample holds no much larger clone one base away, and base qualities are not on file. This entry is derived from a study of robustness of blood B and T cell sequencing (dated by TCRdb to between 2017 and 2018). Study-level background: The goal of the study was to find out how much peripheral blood is required to reliably describe the TCRbeta and IgG repertoires of an individual. In each of the roughly 11 independently drawn blood samples, both the TCRbeta and the IgG repertoires were quantified. As technical replicates, two replicate TCRbeta cDNA libraries were prepared from one shared RNA pool derived from a single 10 ml draw. The full study reports these points: The 1,000 most abundant TCRbeta clonotypes from the pooled draws were detected in every single 10 ml sample. Evidence of cross-contamination, likely from batch processing, showed up in one pair of TCRbeta libraries, so the UMI-sequence pairs shared by that pair of libraries were removed. Combining 3 or 4 tubes (roughly 29-40 ml blood) brought coverage of the top 10,000 TCRbeta clonotypes close to saturation. Pooling tubes did not make the overlap of rare TCRbeta clonotypes any better, which implies that much larger blood volumes would be needed to capture those rare clonotypes. Between the technical replicate libraries, nearly 95% of the top 10,000 TCRbeta clonotypes in one library were also present in the other library. The TCRbeta rarefaction curves did not fully level off, which suggests either under-sequencing or many low-abundance clonotypes. Immediate fractionation was required for EDTA tubes, so the use of EDTA tubes in multi-site collections was limited.

Libraries were built with PCR. The sample was run on an Illumina MiSeq. cDNA was made using SMARTScribe reverse transcriptase and a 5' template-switch oligo that added a universal priming site. Each cDNA molecule was tagged by a 12-nucleotide random unique molecular identifier (UMI) carried on the template-switch oligo. Chain-specific reverse primers targeted TCRbeta transcripts during reverse transcription. Leftover template-switch adapters were removed by uracil DNA glycosylase treatment, and cDNA was purified using a Qiagen MinElute kit. For the first PCR, around 25 cycles were run with KAPA HiFi HotStart ReadyMix and step-out primers, split across four 50 ul reactions. Products of the first-round PCR were gel-purified before additional amplification. Illumina Nextera adapters were attached in a second PCR of roughly 8 cycles, and the libraries were then purified and pooled. For each TCRbeta molecule, the UMI barcode was captured by a 50-nucleotide 5' read. The original methods were these. Reads were grouped by UMI into consensus reads using the MIGEC toolkit. PEAR was used to merge forward and reverse consensus reads into final reads. A custom decontamination script removed identical UMI-sequence pairs shared across libraries, treating them as cross-sample contamination. MIGMAP, a wrapper around IgBLAST, was used to carry out V(D)J assignment and CDR3 extraction. A TCR clonotype was defined by an identical V gene, J gene and CDR3 amino acid sequence; no sequencing was done for CDR1 and CDR2. TCRdb trimmed public reads at Q25 via fastp, called clones via MiXCR and kept in-frame beta chains. Every distinct CDR3 protein forms one entry, paired with its most common genes and DNA. The V and J calls come from TCRdb's annotation, not from the publication. Present in this sample are about 2,000 distinct CDR3 sequences, 72% of which were seen just once. Clones ranked in the top ten supply 40% to 50% of the sample.

mRNA, which captures expressed receptors, was used instead of genomic DNA for quantification of TCRbeta repertoires. Without cell sorting, buffy coat leukocytes were collected into Trizol, and RNA was extracted using the Direct-zol RNA MiniPrep Plus kit. To separate plasma, buffy coat and red blood cells, EDTA blood tubes were immediately centrifuged at 4 degrees C. The CDR3 sequence holds 14 residues, the cysteine and phenylalanine included. The CDR3 DNA has 42 bases and is translated from base 1. V gives up 2 bases and J gives up 3 bases, and the segment between their germline ends measures 7 bases. For CDR1 and CDR2, the germline V gene lists SGHTA and FQGTGA.

This TCR derives from a human donor in good health. The chain couples TRBV7-3 to TRBJ2-2, and the D gene may be TRBD1, 5 bases matching. Sequenced material: peripheral blood. The DNA reads TGTGCCAGCAGCTTAGACAGCTACACCGGGGAGCTGTTTTTT. This is translated as CASSLDSYTGELFF.